This T cell receptor beta chain was profiled in a study of CXCR3-negative and CXCR3-positive naive CD8 T cells (dated by TCRdb to about 2019). Context from the whole study: In total, roughly 150 million TRB reads were obtained, or roughly 1.5 +/- 0.3 million reads per library. Data from about 12 donors, pooled across two independent experiments, went into the diversity and physicochemical repertoire analyses. The TRBV-TRBJ cluster analysis covered naive subsets from 5 or 6 donors and memory cells from 3 donors. The paper's findings and limits, for the study overall: Freshly isolated PBMCs were used for most assays because CXCR3 expression went down partially after cryopreservation. Naive CXCR3-negative and CXCR3-positive cells from the same donor showed similar TRBV-TRBJ usage, whereas memory cells showed distinct patterns. TRB CDR3s from CXCR3-positive naive cells showed higher hydrophobicity (lower Kidera factor 4), lower energy, and higher strength and volume indices than CXCR3-negative naive cells. Both naive subsets had comparably high repertoire diversity, while memory CD8+ T cells had much lower repertoire diversity. Because surface CD5, which has been linked to self-reactivity in mice, was comparable between naive subsets, TCR interaction strength was also inferred from TRB CDR3 physicochemical properties.

A word on this clonotype: No antigen is known for it.

For each CD8+ T cell subset, flow sorting was done in triplicate, and 300,000 to 350,000 cells per subset went directly into RLT lysis buffer. To exclude memory contaminants, naive CD8+ T cells were stringently defined as CD45RO-CCR7+CD27+CD95-. Using standard density gradient centrifugation, peripheral blood mononuclear cells were isolated from buffy coats. Naive CXCR3-negative and CXCR3-positive CD8+ T cells were flow-sorted on a FACSAria III. Total RNA was extracted from sorted cells using an RNeasy Mini Kit. Sequencing relied on a NextSeq 550. The Human TCR Profiling Kit (MiLaboratory) was used to make UMI-labeled 5' RACE TRB cDNA libraries. The full amount of extracted RNA was used for cDNA synthesis, and the full amount of resulting cDNA was used for PCR amplification. Libraries were prepared in parallel with an identical number of PCR cycles. Under the source paper's analysis protocol: About 50,000 +/- 10,000 unique UMI-labeled TRB cDNA molecules per library were extracted with MIGEC and MiXCR, with at least two reads per UMI required. Each library averaged roughly 36,000 +/- 9,600 functional in-frame TRB CDR3 nucleotide clonotypes without stop codons. After downsampling to 5000 UMI-labeled TRB molecules per sample, diversity metrics, including normalized Shannon-Wiener and Chao1, were computed in VDJtools. VDJtools was used to calculate clonotype-size-weighted physicochemical properties of the central five CDR3 residues, namely interaction energy, strength, volume and Kidera factor 4. Each entry corresponds to one CDR3 protein sequence from reads that TCRdb reprocessed, and DNA is not given. In this record, the V and J calls reflect TCRdb's handling and not the investigators' own analysis. The table kept for this sample lists some 50,000 distinct CDR3 sequences. The top ten hold approximately 1.5% of the sample.

This receptor was identified in a human donor in good health. Some clones in this sample may be carry-over from other donors' samples. Sequenced material: naive CXCR3- CD8+ T cells from blood. The intended sense of this specimen's cell subset or site label: CD45RO-CCR7+CD27+CD95- naive CD8+ T cells lacking CXCR3 (TNR3-).

The CDR3 corresponds to CASGKTGINEQFF. The chain joins TRBV12-3 or TRBV12-4 to TRBJ2-1; TCRdb's D gene call, TRBD1, goes unchecked for lack of DNA. The CDR3 runs 13 residues from the cysteine to the phenylalanine. The DNA is unrecorded.